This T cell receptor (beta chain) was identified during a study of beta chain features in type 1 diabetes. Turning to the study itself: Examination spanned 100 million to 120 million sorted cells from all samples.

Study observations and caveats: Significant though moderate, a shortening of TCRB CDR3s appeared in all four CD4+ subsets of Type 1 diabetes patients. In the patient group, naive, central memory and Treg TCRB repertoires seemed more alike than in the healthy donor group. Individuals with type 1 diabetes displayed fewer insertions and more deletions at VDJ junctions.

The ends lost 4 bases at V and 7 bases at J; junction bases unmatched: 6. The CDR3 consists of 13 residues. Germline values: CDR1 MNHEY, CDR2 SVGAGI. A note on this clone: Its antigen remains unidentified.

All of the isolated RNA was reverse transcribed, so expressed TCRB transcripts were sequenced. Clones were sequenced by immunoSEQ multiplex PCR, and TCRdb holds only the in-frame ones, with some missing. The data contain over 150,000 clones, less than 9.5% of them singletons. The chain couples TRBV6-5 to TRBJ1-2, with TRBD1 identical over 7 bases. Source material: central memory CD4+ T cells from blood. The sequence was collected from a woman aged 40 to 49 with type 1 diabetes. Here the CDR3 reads CASSSDRALGYTF. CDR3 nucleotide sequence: TGTGCCAGCAGTTCCGACAGGGCCCTTGGCTACACCTTC.